The clone carrying this T cell receptor beta chain was seen a few times. This record belongs to a study of quantifying T cell responses using KT2 cells. Study context: RNA was reverse transcribed with TCR alpha and beta constant-region primers.

An oligo carrying a UMI was ligated to the cDNA 3' end. First-round PCR used 3 to 4 cycles and beta primers RC1.1 and RC1.2 covering TRBC1 and TRBC2. TCRdb used MiXCR to reprocess the UMI-ligation and nested PCR reads, holding one entry per CDR3 protein. Of approximately 41,000 distinct CDR3 sequences listed, around 15% are singletons. CDR1 SNHLY and CDR2 FYNNEI come from the germline V gene. The CDR3 sequence is 12 residues long. Deletions cut 8 bases from V and 1 base from J, with 6 bases between. The clonotype originates from a human donor. What was sequenced was PBMCs spiked with cells of the T cell clone KT2. V usage is TRBV2 and J usage is TRBJ1-5, with D possibly TRBD1 on 6 matching bases. The CDR3 sequence: CASGTSNQPQHF. In nucleotides, the CDR3 is TGTGCCAGCGGGACAAGCAATCAGCCCCAGCATTTT. Combining the CDR3 with reference TRBV2 and TRBJ1-5 gives the whole variable domain EPEVTQTPSHQVTQMGQEVILRCVPISNHLYFYWYRQILGQKVEFLVSFYNNEISEKSEIFDDQFSVERPDGSNFTLKIRSTKLEDSAMYFCASGTSNQPQHFGDGTRLSIL.